This T cell receptor beta chain came from a study of blood T cell repertoires in COVID-19. Whole-study context: Samples representing acute and convalescent COVID-19 were sourced from the United States, Italy and Spain. T cells, B-cell-depleted T cells, or PBMCs provided the cDNA or gDNA that served as material.

Libraries were prepared by immunoSEQ multiplex PCR; TCRdb keeps only in-frame clonotypes and omits some of them. The sample includes under 150,000 clones, about 85% of them seen just once. Seattle enrolled patients during active infection and tracked them longitudinally. The TCR sequence derives from a woman between 55 and 75 years old with COVID-19, enrolled during active disease. Sequenced sample: peripheral blood.

For the CDR3, the DNA is TGCAGCGCTGACCGGGTTTCCTACAATGAGCAGTTCTTC. Translation gives CSADRVSYNEQFF. This chain uses TRBV29-1 with TRBJ2-1, with D unclear. This CDR3 comprises 13 residues. Germline CDR1 reads SQVTM; CDR2 reads ANQGSEA. The V end was cut by 7 bases, the J end by 1 base, with 11 bases between.